The rows below give T cell receptor beta chains drawn from one sample of a study of cytomegalovirus exposure and HLA in healthy donors. Sequencing used immunoSEQ multiplex PCR; TCRdb keeps in-frame clones, though not all of them. Of about 110,000 clones listed, about 88% are singletons. Sequences were obtained from PBMCs. Receptor source: a woman younger than 30 in good health and CMV-seropositive. Each CDR3 is given with its conserved first and last residue. Fields, in order: D gene, V gene, J gene, clone size, CDR3 DNA, CDR3 protein. A D gene is named only where the DNA matches it firmly. For some rows the clone size is stated as once, few or many, or as a class when expanded; others skip it.

D gene: TRBD2; V gene: TRBV28; J gene: TRBJ2-3; clone size: .; CDR3 DNA: TGTGCCAGCCGAAAGCGGGGGTATGATACGCAGTATTTT; CDR3 protein: CASRKRGYDTQYF
D gene: .; V gene: TRBV10-3; J gene: TRBJ1-6; clone size: .; CDR3 DNA: TGTGCCATCAGTGACGGGGGGCGGGGAAATTCACCCCTCCACTTT; CDR3 protein: CAISDGGRGNSPLHF
D gene: .; V gene: TRBV9; J gene: TRBJ1-6; clone size: .; CDR3 DNA: TGTGCCAGCAGCGTAGACTTCTCGCGGTCACCCCTCCACTTT; CDR3 protein: CASSVDFSRSPLHF
D gene: .; V gene: TRBV28; J gene: TRBJ1-3; clone size: once; CDR3 DNA: TGTGCCAGCAGCATCTCTGGAAACACCATATATTTT; CDR3 protein: CASSISGNTIYF
D gene: .; V gene: TRBV6-1; J gene: TRBJ1-6; clone size: .; CDR3 DNA: TGTGCCAGCAGTGAGGGGACAAGGAAATCACCCCTCCACTTT; CDR3 protein: CASSEGTRKSPLHF
D gene: TRBD1; V gene: TRBV28; J gene: TRBJ2-7; clone size: .; CDR3 DNA: TGTGCCAGCAGGGGTGACAGGGTTTACGAGCAGTACTTC; CDR3 protein: CASRGDRVYEQYF
D gene: TRBD2; V gene: TRBV6-7; J gene: TRBJ2-7; clone size: .; CDR3 DNA: TGTGCCAGCAGTTACCATCCTGGACTAGCCATCTACGAGCAGTACTTC; CDR3 protein: CASSYHPGLAIYEQYF
D gene: .; V gene: TRBV27; J gene: TRBJ1-1; clone size: .; CDR3 DNA: TGTGCCAGCAAAATACAGGGAGTTGCTGAAGCTTTCTTT; CDR3 protein: CASKIQGVAEAFF
D gene: .; V gene: TRBV5-1; J gene: TRBJ2-3; clone size: .; CDR3 DNA: TGCGCCAGCAGTTCCGCTGCGGAAGATACGCAGTATTTT; CDR3 protein: CASSSAAEDTQYF
D gene: .; V gene: TRBV28; J gene: TRBJ1-5; clone size: .; CDR3 DNA: TGTGCCAGCAGTTCGCCAGGGGATTGGGGCAATCAGCCCCAGCATTTT; CDR3 protein: CASSSPGDWGNQPQHF
D gene: .; V gene: TRBV9; J gene: TRBJ1-6; clone size: .; CDR3 DNA: TGTGCCAGCAGCGTAAAGGACACAGCCTTTAATTCACCCCTCCACTTT; CDR3 protein: CASSVKDTAFNSPLHF
D gene: .; V gene: TRBV13; J gene: TRBJ2-1; clone size: .; CDR3 DNA: TGTGCCAGCAGCTCCCAGGACTCACCGCCTTACAATGAGCAGTTCTTC; CDR3 protein: CASSSQDSPPYNEQFF
D gene: .; V gene: TRBV6-1; J gene: TRBJ1-2; clone size: .; CDR3 DNA: TGTGCCAGCAGTGAACGTCCCGCTAACTATGGCTACACCTTC; CDR3 protein: CASSERPANYGYTF
D gene: .; V gene: TRBV29-1; J gene: TRBJ1-1; clone size: .; CDR3 DNA: TGCAGCGTCTCTAGAGTCATGAACACTGAAGCTTTCTTT; CDR3 protein: CSVSRVMNTEAFF
D gene: .; V gene: TRBV19; J gene: TRBJ1-5; clone size: .; CDR3 DNA: TGTGCCAGTAGTCCCACGGGGTTTAGCAATCAGCCCCAGCATTTT; CDR3 protein: CASSPTGFSNQPQHF
D gene: TRBD1; V gene: TRBV19; J gene: TRBJ1-2; clone size: few; CDR3 DNA: TGTGCCAGTACCCGACAGGGTAACTATGGCTACACCTTC; CDR3 protein: CASTRQGNYGYTF
D gene: TRBD1; V gene: TRBV5-6; J gene: TRBJ1-4; clone size: .; CDR3 DNA: TGTGCCAGCGGAAGACAGGGAGGTAATGAAAAACTGTTTTTT; CDR3 protein: CASGRQGGNEKLFF
D gene: .; V gene: TRBV18; J gene: TRBJ1-1; clone size: once; CDR3 DNA: TGTGCCAGCTCCCAGGACAGAAACACTGAAGCTTTCTTT; CDR3 protein: CASSQDRNTEAFF
D gene: TRBD1; V gene: TRBV28; J gene: TRBJ1-2; clone size: once; CDR3 DNA: TGTGCCAGCAAGGCCGACAGGGATGGTGGCTACACCTTC; CDR3 protein: CASKADRDGGYTF
D gene: TRBD2; V gene: TRBV4-1; J gene: TRBJ2-3; clone size: once; CDR3 DNA: TGCGCCAGCAGCCAAGTTGGTAGTAGGCGGGGGACAGATACGCAGTATTTT; CDR3 protein: CASSQVGSRRGTDTQYF
D gene: .; V gene: TRBV19; J gene: TRBJ2-7; clone size: few; CDR3 DNA: TGTGCCAGTGGTCAGGGGTACGAGCAGTACTTC; CDR3 protein: CASGQGYEQYF
D gene: TRBD1; V gene: TRBV10-3; J gene: TRBJ2-2; clone size: .; CDR3 DNA: TGTGCCATCAGTACAGGGGGAGAGACCGGGGAGCTGTTTTTT; CDR3 protein: CAISTGGETGELFF
D gene: .; V gene: TRBV4-1; J gene: TRBJ2-5; clone size: few; CDR3 DNA: TGCGCCAGCAGCCAAACACGCCAGGGGTCCCGAGAGACCCAGTACTTC; CDR3 protein: CASSQTRQGSRETQYF
D gene: .; V gene: TRBV11-2; J gene: TRBJ2-5; clone size: .; CDR3 DNA: TGTGCCAGCAGCTTAGCGGCGGCAGTTCAAGAGACCCAGTACTTC; CDR3 protein: CASSLAAAVQETQYF
D gene: .; V gene: TRBV19; J gene: TRBJ1-2; clone size: .; CDR3 DNA: TGTGCCAGTACCCGACAGCCCACCATGGATGGCTACACCTTC; CDR3 protein: CASTRQPTMDGYTF
D gene: .; V gene: TRBV25-1; J gene: TRBJ1-6; clone size: few; CDR3 DNA: TGTGCCAGCAGTGAAAGTTATCGGAATTCACCCCTCCACTTT; CDR3 protein: CASSESYRNSPLHF
D gene: TRBD1; V gene: TRBV6-6; J gene: TRBJ2-7; clone size: .; CDR3 DNA: TGTGCCAGCAGTTTTAGGACAGGGGCCTACGAGCAGTACTTC; CDR3 protein: CASSFRTGAYEQYF
D gene: TRBD1; V gene: TRBV28; J gene: TRBJ1-1; clone size: .; CDR3 DNA: TGTGCCAGCCGGGACAGGGGGCGTACTGAAGCTTTCTTT; CDR3 protein: CASRDRGRTEAFF
D gene: .; V gene: TRBV5-1; J gene: TRBJ1-3; clone size: .; CDR3 DNA: TGCGCCAGCAGCCCCAGGGGATCCGGAAACACCATATATTTT; CDR3 protein: CASSPRGSGNTIYF
D gene: TRBD1; V gene: TRBV27; J gene: TRBJ2-1; clone size: .; CDR3 DNA: TGTGCCAGCAGCCTCGGACAGGGTGGCGAGCAGTTCTTC; CDR3 protein: CASSLGQGGEQFF